This record concerns one TCR beta chain sequence. This sample was included in a study of human T cells and chemical hapten exposure. The V gene's germline CDR1 is MNHEY and CDR2 SVGEGT. This CDR3 region has 16 residues. V was shortened by 6 bases and J by 0 bases, with 12 bases between the two germline ends. The time point was: patch test 1, 2 weeks after DPC sensitization. Treatment described: therapeutic diphenylcyclopropenone sensitization with weekly scalp DPC. TCRdb re-analysed the RACE reads in MiXCR, keeping a single row per CDR3 protein. The sample has approximately 340,000 distinct CDR3 sequences; 6% to 8.5% are singletons.

The sequence was obtained from a woman younger than 30 with alopecia areata. Some clones in this sample may be carry-over from other donors' samples. The chain recombines TRBV6-2 or TRBV6-3 with TRBJ2-6; D may be TRBD2 (6 bases). The sequencing here drew on whole blood, taken in connection with sensitization to the hapten diphenylcyclopropenone (DPC). CDR3: CASRGRTYSGANVLTF. The CDR3, as DNA: TGTGCCAGCAGGGGGAGGACGTACTCTGGGGCCAACGTCCTGACTTTC.